This T cell receptor (beta chain) stems from a study of blood T cell repertoires in COVID-19. For the study at large: There were acute and convalescent COVID-19 samples, and they came from the United States, Italy and Spain. PBMCs, B-cell-depleted T cells, or T cells provided the cDNA or gDNA that made up the material.

This CDR3 comprises 14 residues. Germline V gene sequence: CDR1 SGDLS, CDR2 YYNGEE. The J segment lost 3 bases and the V segment lost 4 bases, leaving 6 bases of the junction unmatched. In the study's own analysis: Amplified reference gene primers provided the basis for estimating nucleated cell counts. Here immunoSEQ multiplex PCR was the method, and the copy in TCRdb shows in-frame clones only, minus some. D and trimming were read from the DNA, whereas the V and J calls and clone size are those reported in that table. Among fewer than 200,000 clones listed, over 80% were seen once. The sequence was obtained from a woman between 65 and 79 years old with acute or convalescent COVID-19. Material for sequencing was peripheral blood. The rearrangement links TRBV9 to TRBJ2-5, with 7 bases identical to TRBD2. CDR3 protein: CASSPGGTKETQYF. The CDR3 DNA is TGTGCCAGCAGCCCCGGGGGGACCAAAGAGACCCAGTACTTC.